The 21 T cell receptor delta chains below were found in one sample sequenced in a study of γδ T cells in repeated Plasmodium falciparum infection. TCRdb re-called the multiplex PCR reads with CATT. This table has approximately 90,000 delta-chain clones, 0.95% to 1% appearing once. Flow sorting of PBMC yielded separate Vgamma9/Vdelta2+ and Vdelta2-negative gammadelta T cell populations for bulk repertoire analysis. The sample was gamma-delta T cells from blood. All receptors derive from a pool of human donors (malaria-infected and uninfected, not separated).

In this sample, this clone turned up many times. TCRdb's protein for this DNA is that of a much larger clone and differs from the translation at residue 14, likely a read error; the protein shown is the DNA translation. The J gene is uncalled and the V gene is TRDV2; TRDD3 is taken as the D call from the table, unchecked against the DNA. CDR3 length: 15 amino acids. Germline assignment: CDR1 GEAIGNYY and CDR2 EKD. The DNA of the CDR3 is TGTGCCTGTGACATTCTTGGGATGGGCACCGATAAACTCACCTTT. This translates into CACDILGMGTDKLTF.

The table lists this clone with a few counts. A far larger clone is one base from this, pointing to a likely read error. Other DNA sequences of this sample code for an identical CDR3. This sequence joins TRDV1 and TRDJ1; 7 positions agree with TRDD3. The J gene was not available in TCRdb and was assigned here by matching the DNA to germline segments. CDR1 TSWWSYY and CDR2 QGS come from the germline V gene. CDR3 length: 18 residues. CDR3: CALGELRPIWGYTDKLIF. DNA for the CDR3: TGTGCCCTTGGGGAACTTCGCCCAATCTGGGGGTACACCGATAAACTCATCTTT.

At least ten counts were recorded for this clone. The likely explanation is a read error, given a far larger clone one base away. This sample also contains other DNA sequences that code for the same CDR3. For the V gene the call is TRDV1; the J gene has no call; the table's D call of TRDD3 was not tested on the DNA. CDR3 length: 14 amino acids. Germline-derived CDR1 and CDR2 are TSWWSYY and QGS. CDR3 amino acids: CALGEPIRSDNLIF. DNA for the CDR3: TGTGCTCTTGGGGAGCCAATTAGGTCCGATAACCTCATCTTT.

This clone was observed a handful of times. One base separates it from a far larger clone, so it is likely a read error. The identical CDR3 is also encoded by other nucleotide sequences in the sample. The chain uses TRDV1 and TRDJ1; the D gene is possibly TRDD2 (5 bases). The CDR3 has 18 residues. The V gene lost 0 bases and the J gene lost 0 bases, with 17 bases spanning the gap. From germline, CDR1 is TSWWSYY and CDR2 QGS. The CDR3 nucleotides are TGTGCTCTTGGGGAACTAGATGGAATACTTCCGTACACCGATAAACTCATCTTT. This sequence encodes CALGELDGILPYTDKLIF.

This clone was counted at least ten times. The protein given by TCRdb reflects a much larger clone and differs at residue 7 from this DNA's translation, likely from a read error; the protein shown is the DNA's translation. CDR3 amino acids: CACDTAGENRDTRQMFF. The CDR3 region has the DNA TGTGCCTGTGACACCGCCGGAGAGAACAGGGACACCCGACAGATGTTTTTC. V and J are TRDV2 and TRDJ3; D gene ambiguous. Germline values: CDR1 GEAIGNYY, CDR2 EKD. V lost 0 bases and J lost 5, with 13 bases in between. The CDR3 contains 17 residues.

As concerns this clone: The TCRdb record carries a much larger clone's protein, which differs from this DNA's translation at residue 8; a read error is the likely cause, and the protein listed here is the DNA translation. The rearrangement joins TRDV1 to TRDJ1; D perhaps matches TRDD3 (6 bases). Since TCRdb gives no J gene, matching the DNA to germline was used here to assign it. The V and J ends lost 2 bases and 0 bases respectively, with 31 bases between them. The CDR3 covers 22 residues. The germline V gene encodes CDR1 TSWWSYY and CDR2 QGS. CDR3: CALGEERHVGLGTPTYTDKLIF. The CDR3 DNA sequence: TGTGCTCTTGGGGAAGAGAGGCACGTCGGGCTGGGGACCCCTACGTACACCGATAAACTCATCTTT.

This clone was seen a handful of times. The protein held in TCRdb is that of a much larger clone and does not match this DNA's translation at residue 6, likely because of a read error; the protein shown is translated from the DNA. The CDR3 spells CACDTARGTPLYTDKLIF. For the CDR3, the DNA is TGTGCCTGTGACACCGCCCGGGGGACCCCCCTGTACACCGATAAACTCATCTTT. This rearrangement joins TRDV2 to TRDJ1, with D possibly matching TRDD3 (6 bases). No J gene is reported in TCRdb; it was inferred here by comparing the DNA with germline. V dropped 0 bases and J dropped 0 bases, with 19 bases sitting between them. CDR3 length equals 18 residues. Germline CDR1 and CDR2: GEAIGNYY and EKD.

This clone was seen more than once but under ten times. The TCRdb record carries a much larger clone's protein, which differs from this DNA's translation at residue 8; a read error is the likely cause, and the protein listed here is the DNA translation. The chain's CDR3 is CALGDAYVYWGPLTDKLIF. The CDR3 coding sequence is TGTGCTCTTGGGGACGCCTACGTATACTGGGGGCCGCTCACCGATAAACTCATCTTT. This chain uses TRDV1 with TRDJ1, with 8 bases that match TRDD3. Germline matching of the DNA provided the J gene here, since TCRdb leaves it blank. The germline V gene has CDR1 TSWWSYY and CDR2 QGS. CDR3 length: 19 amino acids. Trimming took 3 bases from V and 1 from J; bases not matched to a gene: 16.

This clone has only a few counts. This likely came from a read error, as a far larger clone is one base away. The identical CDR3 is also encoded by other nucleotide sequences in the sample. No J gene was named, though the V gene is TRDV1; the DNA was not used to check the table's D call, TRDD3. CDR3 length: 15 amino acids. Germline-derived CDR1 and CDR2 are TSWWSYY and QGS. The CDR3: CALTYEGISTAQLFF. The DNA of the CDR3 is TGTGCTCTGACCTACGAAGGGATATCGACAGCACAGCTCTTCTTT.

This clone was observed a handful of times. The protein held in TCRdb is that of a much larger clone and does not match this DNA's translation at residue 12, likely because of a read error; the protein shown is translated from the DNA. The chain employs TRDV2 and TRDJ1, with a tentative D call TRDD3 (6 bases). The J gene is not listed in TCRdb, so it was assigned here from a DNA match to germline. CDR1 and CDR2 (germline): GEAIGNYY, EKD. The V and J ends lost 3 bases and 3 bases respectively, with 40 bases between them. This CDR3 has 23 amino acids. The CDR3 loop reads CACDLRHLENLPGDTPRSDKLIF. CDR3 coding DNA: TGTGCCTGTGACCTTCGCCATCTAGAGAATTTACCGGGGGACACACCCCGCTCCGATAAACTCATCTTT.

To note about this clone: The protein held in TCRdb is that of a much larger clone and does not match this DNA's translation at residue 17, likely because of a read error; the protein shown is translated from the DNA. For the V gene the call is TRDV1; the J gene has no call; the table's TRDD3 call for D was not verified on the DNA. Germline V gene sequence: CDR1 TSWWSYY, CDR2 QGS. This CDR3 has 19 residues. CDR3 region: CALGALPPEWGTYTDKPIF. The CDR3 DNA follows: TGTGCTCTTGGGGCCCTTCCTCCGGAATGGGGGACGTACACCGATAAACCCATCTTT.

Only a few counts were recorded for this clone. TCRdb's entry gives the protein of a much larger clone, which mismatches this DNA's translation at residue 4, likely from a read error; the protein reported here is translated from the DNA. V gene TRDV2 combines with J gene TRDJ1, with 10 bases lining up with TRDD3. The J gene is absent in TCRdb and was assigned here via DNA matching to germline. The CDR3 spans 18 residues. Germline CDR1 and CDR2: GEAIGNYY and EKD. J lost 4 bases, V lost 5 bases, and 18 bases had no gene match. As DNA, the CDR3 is TGTGCCTGTGGCCCAGTACTGGGGGATCCTACCCCGAACGATAAACTCATCTTT. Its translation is CACGPVLGDPTPNDKLIF.

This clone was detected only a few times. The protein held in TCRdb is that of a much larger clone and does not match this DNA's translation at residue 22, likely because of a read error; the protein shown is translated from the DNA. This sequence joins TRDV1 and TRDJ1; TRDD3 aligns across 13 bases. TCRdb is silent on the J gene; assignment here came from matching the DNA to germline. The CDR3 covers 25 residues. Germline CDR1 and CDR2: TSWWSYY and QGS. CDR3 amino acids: CALGELWSSYVGQAYWGIRTDELIF. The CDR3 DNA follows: TGTGCTCTTGGGGAACTTTGGTCTTCCTACGTAGGGCAGGCGTACTGGGGGATACGGACCGATGAACTCATCTTT.

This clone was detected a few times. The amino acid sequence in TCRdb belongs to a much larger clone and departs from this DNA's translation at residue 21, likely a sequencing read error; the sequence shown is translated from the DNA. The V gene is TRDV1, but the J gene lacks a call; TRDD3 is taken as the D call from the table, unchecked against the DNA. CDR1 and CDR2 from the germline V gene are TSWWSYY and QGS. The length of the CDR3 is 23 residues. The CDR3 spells CALGERALLGDTVSSWDTRQVFF. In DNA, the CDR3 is TGTGCTCTTGGGGAAAGAGCACTACTGGGGGATACAGTATCCTCCTGGGACACCCGACAGGTGTTTTTC.

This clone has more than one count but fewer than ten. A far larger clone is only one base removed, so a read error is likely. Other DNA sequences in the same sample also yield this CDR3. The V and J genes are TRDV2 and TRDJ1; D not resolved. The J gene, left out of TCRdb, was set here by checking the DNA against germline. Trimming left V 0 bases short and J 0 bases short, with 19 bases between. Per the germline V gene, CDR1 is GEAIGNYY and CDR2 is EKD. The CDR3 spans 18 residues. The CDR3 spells CACDTLHARSEYTDKLIF. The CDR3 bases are TGTGCCTGTGACACCTTGCACGCGCGGAGTGAGTACACCGATAAACTCATCTTT.

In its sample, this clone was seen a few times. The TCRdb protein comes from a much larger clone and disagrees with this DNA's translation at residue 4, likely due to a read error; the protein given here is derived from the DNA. In nucleotides, the CDR3 is TGTGCTCTTAGGGAACTAAGCTACAACGTCTTACTGGGGGATGCTTACACCGATAAACTCATCTTT. Amino acids: CALRELSYNVLLGDAYTDKLIF. The J gene is TRDJ1, the V gene TRDV1, with 10 bases matching TRDD3. Here the J gene was assigned by germline matching of the DNA, as TCRdb has none. The germline V gene has CDR1 TSWWSYY and CDR2 QGS. This CDR3 is built from 22 residues.

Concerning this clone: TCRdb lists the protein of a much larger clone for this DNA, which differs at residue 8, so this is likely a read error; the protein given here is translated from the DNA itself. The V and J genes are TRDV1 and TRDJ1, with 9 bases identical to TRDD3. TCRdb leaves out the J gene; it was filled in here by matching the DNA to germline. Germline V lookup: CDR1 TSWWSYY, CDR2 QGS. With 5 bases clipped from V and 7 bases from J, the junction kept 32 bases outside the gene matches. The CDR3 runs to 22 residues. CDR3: CALGIRNARPTLLGDLRGKLIF. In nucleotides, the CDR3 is TGTGCTCTTGGGATTCGCAACGCCCGTCCTACCTTACTGGGGGACCTAAGAGGTAAACTCATCTTT.

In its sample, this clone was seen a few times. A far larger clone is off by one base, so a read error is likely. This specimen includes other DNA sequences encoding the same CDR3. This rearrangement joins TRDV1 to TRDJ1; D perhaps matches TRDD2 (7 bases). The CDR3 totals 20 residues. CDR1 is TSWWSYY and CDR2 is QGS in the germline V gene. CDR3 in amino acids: CALGDPSSVGGLLYTDKLIF. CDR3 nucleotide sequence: TGCGCTCTTGGGGATCCTTCCTCCGTCGGGGGGCTTCTGTACACCGATAAACTCATCTTT.

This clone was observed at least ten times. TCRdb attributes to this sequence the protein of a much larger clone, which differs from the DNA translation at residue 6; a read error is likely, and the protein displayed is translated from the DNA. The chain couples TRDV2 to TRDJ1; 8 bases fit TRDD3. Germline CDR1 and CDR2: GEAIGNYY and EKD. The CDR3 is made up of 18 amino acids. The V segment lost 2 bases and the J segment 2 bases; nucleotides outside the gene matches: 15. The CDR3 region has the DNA TGTGCCTGTGACAAGAGGGATACGGCCACATCGCAGACCGATAAACTCATCTTT. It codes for CACDKRDTATSQTDKLIF.

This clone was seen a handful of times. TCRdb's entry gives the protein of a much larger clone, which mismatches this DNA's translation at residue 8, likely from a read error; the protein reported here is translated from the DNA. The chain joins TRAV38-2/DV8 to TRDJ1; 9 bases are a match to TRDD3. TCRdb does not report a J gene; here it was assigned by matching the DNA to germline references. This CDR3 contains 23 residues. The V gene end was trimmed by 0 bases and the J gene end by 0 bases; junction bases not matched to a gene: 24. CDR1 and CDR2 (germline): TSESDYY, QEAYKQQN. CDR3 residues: CAYRSAFVSWGMLAPPYTDKLIF. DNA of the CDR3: TGTGCTTATAGGAGCGCGTTCGTCTCCTGGGGGATGCTCGCCCCCCCTTACACCGATAAACTCATCTTT.

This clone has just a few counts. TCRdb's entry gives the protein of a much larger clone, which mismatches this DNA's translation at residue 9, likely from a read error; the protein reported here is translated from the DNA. CDR3 sequence (DNA): TGTGCCTGTGACACCACGTTGAACCGGGCTTCCTGGGACACCCGACAGATGTTTTTC. Protein: CACDTTLNRASWDTRQMFF. The chain has TRDV2 and TRDJ3, with no clear D. CDR1 and CDR2 (germline): GEAIGNYY, EKD. V lost 0 bases and J 1 base, leaving 15 bases between the germline ends. The CDR3 sequence is 19 residues long.